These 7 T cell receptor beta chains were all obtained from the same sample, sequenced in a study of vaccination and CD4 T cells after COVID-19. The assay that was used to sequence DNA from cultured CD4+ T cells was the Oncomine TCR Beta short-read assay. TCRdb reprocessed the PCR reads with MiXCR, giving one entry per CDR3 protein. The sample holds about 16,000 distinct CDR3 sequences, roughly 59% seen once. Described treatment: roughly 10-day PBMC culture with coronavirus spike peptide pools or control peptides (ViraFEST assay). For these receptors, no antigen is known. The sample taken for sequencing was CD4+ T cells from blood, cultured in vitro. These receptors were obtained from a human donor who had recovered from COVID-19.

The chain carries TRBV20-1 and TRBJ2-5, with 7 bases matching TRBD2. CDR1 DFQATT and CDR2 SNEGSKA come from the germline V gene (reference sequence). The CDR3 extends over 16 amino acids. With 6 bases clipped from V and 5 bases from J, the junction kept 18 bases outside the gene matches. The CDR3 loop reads CSAPSAAAGVDETQYF. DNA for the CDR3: TGCAGTGCCCCTTCGGCAGCGGCGGGAGTTGATGAGACCCAGTACTTC.

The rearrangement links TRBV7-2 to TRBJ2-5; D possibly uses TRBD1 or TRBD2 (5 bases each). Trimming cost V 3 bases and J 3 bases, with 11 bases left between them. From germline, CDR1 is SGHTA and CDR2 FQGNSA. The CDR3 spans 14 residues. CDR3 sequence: CASSFEGTEETQYF. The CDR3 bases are TGTGCCAGCAGCTTCGAAGGGACGGAAGAGACCCAGTACTTC.

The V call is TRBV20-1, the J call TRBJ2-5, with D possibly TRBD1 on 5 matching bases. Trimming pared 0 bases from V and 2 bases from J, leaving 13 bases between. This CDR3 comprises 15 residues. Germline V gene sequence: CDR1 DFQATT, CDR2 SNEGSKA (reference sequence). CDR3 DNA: TGCAGTGCTAGAGATTGGGCGACAGCGCAAGAGACCCAGTACTTC. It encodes CSARDWATAQETQYF.

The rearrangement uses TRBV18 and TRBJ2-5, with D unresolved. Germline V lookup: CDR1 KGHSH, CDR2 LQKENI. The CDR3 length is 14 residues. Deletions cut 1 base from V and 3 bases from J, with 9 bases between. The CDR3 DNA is TGTGCCAGCTCACCACTCTTATCTGAAGAGACCCAGTACTTC. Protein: CASSPLLSEETQYF.

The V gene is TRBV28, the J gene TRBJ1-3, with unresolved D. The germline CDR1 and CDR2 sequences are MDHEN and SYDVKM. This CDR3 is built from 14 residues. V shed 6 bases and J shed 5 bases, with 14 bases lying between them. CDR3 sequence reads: CASRPRTGRNTIYF. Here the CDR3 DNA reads TGTGCCAGCAGGCCGAGGACTGGGAGAAACACCATATATTTT.

This chain's CDR3 is CSARGQGAGRETQYF. The CDR3 DNA follows: TGCAGTGCTAGGGGGCAGGGGGCAGGACGAGAGACCCAGTACTTC. The genes are TRBV20-1 and TRBJ2-5, with 8 nucleotides matching TRBD1. The germline CDR1 and CDR2 sequences are DFQATT and SNEGSKA (reference sequence). There are 15 residues in the CDR3. Losses at the gene ends were 3 bases for V and 4 bases for J; bases not matched to a gene: 10.

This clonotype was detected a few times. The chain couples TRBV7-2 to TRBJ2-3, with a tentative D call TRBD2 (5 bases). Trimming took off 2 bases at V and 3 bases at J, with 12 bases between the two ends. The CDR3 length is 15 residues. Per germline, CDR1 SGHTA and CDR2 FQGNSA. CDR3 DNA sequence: TGTGCCAGCAGCTTATGGACTCGTTATACAGATACGCAGTATTTT. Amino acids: CASSLWTRYTDTQYF.